These 8 T cell receptor beta chains came from one sample sequenced in a study of blood T cell repertoires in COVID-19. Some clones are missing from TCRdb's copy, which holds only in-frame ones; the method was immunoSEQ multiplex PCR. Of under 150,000 clones in the sample, roughly 84% were seen once. The sample consisted of peripheral blood. Receptor source: a woman between 65 and 79 years old who had recovered from COVID-19.

The CDR3 DNA follows: TGTGCCAGCTCACCATTCGGGGGAAGCTCTGGAAACACCATATATTTT. This translates into CASSPFGGSSGNTIYF. The chain is built from TRBV18 and TRBJ1-3, with a possible D match to TRBD1 (5 bases). This CDR3 has 16 amino acids. CDR1 and CDR2 (germline): KGHSH, LQKENI. The V and J ends lost 2 bases and 0 bases respectively, with 11 bases between them.

This CDR3 is CASSSEPRDTQYF. CDR3 sequence (DNA): TGTGCCAGCAGCTCAGAACCGAGGGATACGCAGTATTTT. The rearrangement links TRBV7-2 to TRBJ2-3, with D uncertain. Trimming took 4 bases from V and 6 from J, leaving 11 bases between them. This CDR3 spans 13 amino acids. The germline gives CDR1 SGHTA, CDR2 FQGNSA.

The J gene is TRBJ2-7, the V gene TRBV4-2, with 9 bases identical to TRBD2. CDR1 is LGHNA, CDR2 YNFKEQ, per germline. The CDR3 has 16 residues. V dropped 1 base and J dropped 4; count of bases not matched to a gene: 8. The CDR3 sequence: CASSQAAASGAYEQYF. CDR3 coding DNA: TGTGCCAGCAGCCAAGCCGCAGCTAGCGGGGCTTACGAGCAGTACTTC.

The chain recombines TRBV7-3 with TRBJ2-1; 7 bases are a match to TRBD2. From germline, CDR1 is SGHTA and CDR2 FQGTGA. The V and J ends lost 6 bases and 0 bases, in that order; junction bases with no gene match: 8. The CDR3 runs to 16 residues. The CDR3 region is CASSVWGGSSYNEQFF. CDR3 coding DNA: TGTGCCAGCAGTGTATGGGGCGGGAGCTCCTACAATGAGCAGTTCTTC.

The chain carries TRBV4-3 and TRBJ2-3, with 9 bases lining up with TRBD2. V shed 1 base and J 5 bases; nucleotides not matched to a gene: 4. Germline V gene sequence: CDR1 LGHNA, CDR2 YSLEER. The CDR3 is 15 amino acids. The CDR3 reads CASSQVERGEDTQYF. CDR3 sequence (DNA): TGCGCCAGCAGCCAAGTGGAGCGGGGGGAAGATACGCAGTATTTT.

The V and J genes are TRBV6-5 and TRBJ2-2, with D possibly matching TRBD1 (5 bases). Germline values: CDR1 MNHEY, CDR2 SVGAGI. The length of the CDR3 is 15 residues. V lost 8 bases to trimming and J lost 6 bases, with 19 bases between them. The CDR3: CASGFTSRVAGELFF. The CDR3 region has the DNA TGTGCCAGCGGCTTTACCTCCAGGGTCGCCGGGGAGCTGTTTTTT.

This clone was seen just once. This rearrangement joins TRBV19 to TRBJ1-5; 9 bases are a match to TRBD1. The CDR3 consists of 16 residues. Germline assignment: CDR1 LNHDA and CDR2 SQIVND (reference sequence). V dropped 1 base and J dropped 7; count of bases not matched to a gene: 8. The CDR3 loop is CASSIVPDRGSQPQHF. Here the CDR3 DNA reads TGTGCCAGTAGTATAGTTCCGGACAGGGGATCCCAGCCCCAGCATTTT.

The chain is built from TRBV5-1 and TRBJ2-5; a weak D match, TRBD2 (5 bases). Per the germline V gene, CDR1 is SGHRS and CDR2 is YFSETQ. This CDR3 region has 14 residues. V gave up 6 bases and J gave up 2 bases, with 14 bases separating them. Here the CDR3 reads CASTPAGGQETQYF. The CDR3 bases are TGCGCCAGCACGCCCGCGGGCGGTCAAGAGACCCAGTACTTC.